The sequence of this T cell receptor (beta chain) was determined in a study of OX40 agonist ivuxolimab in advanced cancers. In the study overall: Ivuxolimab was an agonistic, fully human IgG2 monoclonal antibody directed against OX40 (CD134), a costimulatory receptor. Intravenous ivuxolimab was administered to patients every 2 weeks at six dose levels: 0.01, 0.1, 0.3, 1.5, 3 and 10 mg/kg. Of the roughly 51 patients in dose escalation, about 20 had hepatocellular carcinoma, some 15 had melanoma, 9 had renal cell carcinoma and 9 had head and neck cancer. In the dose-escalation cohort, roughly four fifths of patients were male, and the mean age was roughly 60 years, with a range of roughly 20 to 85. Patients were allowed to have had prior anti-PD-1, anti-PD-L1 or anti-CTLA-4 therapy, and approximately 40% of the dose-escalation patients had previously received checkpoint inhibitors. Three dose-escalation patients achieved partial responses, one with hepatocellular carcinoma and two with cutaneous melanoma. Peripheral TCRbeta sequencing aimed to test whether ivuxolimab altered TCR sequence diversity and caused clonal T-cell expansion. The monotherapy dose-escalation portion (N ≈ 50 patients) of the phase I ivuxolimab trial is reported in the paper.

Study-wide conclusions, independent of this receptor: At doses from 0.1 to 3.0 mg/kg, clonal expansion was seen in both CD4+ and CD8+ blood T cells between baseline and week 6. After ivuxolimab, CD8+ T cells had more expanded clones than CD4+ T cells on average. Low levels of normalized T-cell clonal expansion were also seen in some nonresponding patients. The antigen specificity of the peripheral T cells that underwent clonal expansion was not determined. Partial responders in the 0.1-3.0 mg/kg groups had among the lowest normalized peripheral clonal expansion, especially among CD8+ T cells.

The CDR3, from cysteine to phenylalanine, totals 14 residues. Only the CDR3 region is kept as DNA, spanning 42 bases read in frame from base 1. Relative to germline, V is 2 bases shorter and J is 7 bases shorter, with 14 bases between their ends. The germline V gene (reference sequence) gives CDR1 as MNHEY and CDR2 as SMNVEV. A word on this clone: Its antigen target is currently unknown. Base-call qualities are not available, and no considerably larger clone is one nucleotide away.

For sequencing of the TCRbeta CDR3 region, genomic DNA was extracted from the sorted cells. The immunoSEQ Assay was used to sequence the TCRbeta CDR3 regions. In TCRdb, the immuneACCESS table is reduced to in-frame sequences with V and J assigned. These tables do not hold every clone; where another copy was compared, an unresolved V gene accounts for under half, and the others remain unexplained. The sample records roughly 90,000 clones, 91% of which are singletons. Roughly 8.9% of the sample is taken by the ten largest. The trial excluded patients who had a history of autoimmune disease or who were on systemic immunosuppression. Peripheral blood for TCR sequencing was drawn from every dose cohort at baseline, at cycle 4 day 1 and at cycle 7 day 1. Samples came from an open-label, multicenter, first-in-human phase I dose-escalation trial of ivuxolimab. Adults with locally advanced or metastatic head and neck squamous cell, hepatocellular, melanoma or renal cell carcinoma were enrolled in the trial. CD4+ and CD8+ T cells were sorted separately from peripheral blood before TCR sequencing.

The chain couples TRBV27 to TRBJ1-1; the D segment could be TRBD1, given 5 matching bases. The TCR was taken from an adult with an advanced solid tumor such as melanoma, head and neck, liver or kidney cancer. This sample comprised CD4+ or CD8+ T cells sorted from blood, obtained in a trial of the OX40 agonist ivuxolimab. This receptor has the CDR3 CASSLGQGRSEAFF. The DNA reads TGTGCCAGCAGTTTAGGCCAGGGTAGAAGTGAAGCTTTCTTT.